The rows below give T cell receptor beta chains drawn from one sample of a study. TCRdb itself ran the 5' RACE reads through MiXCR, one entry per CDR3 protein. The sample holds about 50,000 distinct CDR3 sequences; about a sixth are singletons and the top ten take roughly 2.4%. Input material: naive CD4+ T cells sorted from blood. The receptors were sampled from a female donor with breast cancer. Each CDR3 is given with its conserved first and last residue. The order of the fields is clone size, D gene, V gene, CDR3 length, J gene, CDR3 protein, CDR3 DNA. A D gene is named only where the DNA matches it firmly. Clone size is stated in some rows and not others, as once, few, many or a class when expanded.

>many|-|TRBV7-9|15|TRBJ2-7
CASSLRQGGLYEQYF
TGTGCCAGCAGCTTAAGACAGGGAGGCTTATACGAGCAGTACTTC
>-|-|TRBV11-2|14|TRBJ1-3
CASSSTFSGNTIYF
TGTGCCAGCAGCTCTACCTTCTCTGGAAACACCATATATTTT
>few|-|TRBV5-1|13|TRBJ1-4
CASSFRPAEKLFF
TGCGCCAGCAGCTTTCGGCCAGCCGAAAAACTGTTTTTT
>many|-|TRBV4-3|13|TRBJ1-2
CASSQGHFDGYTF
TGCGCCAGCAGCCAAGGACACTTCGATGGCTACACCTTC
>-|TRBD1|TRBV5-1|14|TRBJ2-7
CASSPRDRGDEQYF
TGCGCCAGCAGCCCTCGGGACAGGGGCGACGAGCAGTACTTC
>many|TRBD1|TRBV6-5|16|TRBJ2-2
CASSHRDRVGTGELFF
TGTGCCAGCAGCCACCGGGACAGGGTCGGCACCGGGGAGCTGTTTTTT
>few|-|TRBV25-1|14|TRBJ2-7
CASSGTQGDYEQYF
TGTGCCAGCAGTGGGACTCAGGGTGACTACGAGCAGTACTTC
>-|-|TRBV5-1|15|TRBJ2-2
CASSRTTTNTGELFF
TGCGCCAGCAGCCGCACTACCACGAACACCGGGGAGCTGTTTTTT
>few|-|TRBV28|13|TRBJ2-7
CASRQQDSYEQYF
TGTGCCAGCAGACAACAAGACTCCTACGAGCAGTACTTC
>once|-|TRBV9|13|TRBJ1-4
CASSVAPNEKLSF
TGTGCCAGCAGCGTAGCCCCCAATGAAAAACTGTCTTTT
>few|TRBD1|TRBV7-8|21|TRBJ2-1
CASSLAPGQGARRAQYNEQFF
TGCGCCAGCAGCTTAGCCCCGGGACAGGGGGCTCGAAGGGCACAGTACAATGAGCAGTTCTTC
>many|-|TRBV5-1|14|TRBJ2-2
CASSFTAATGELFF
TGCGCCAGCAGCTTCACGGCAGCCACCGGGGAGCTGTTTTTT
>few|-|TRBV7-2|12|TRBJ2-7
CASSSHHYEQYF
TGTGCCAGCAGCTCCCACCATTACGAGCAGTACTTC
>many|-|TRBV5-1|13|TRBJ2-1
CASSSRVDNEQFF
TGCGCCAGCAGCTCCCGGGTCGACAATGAGCAGTTCTTC
>few|TRBD1|TRBV6-1|16|TRBJ1-5
CASGRDSKTSNQPQHF
TGTGCCAGCGGAAGGGACAGCAAAACGAGCAATCAGCCCCAGCATTTT
>many|TRBD2|TRBV5-1|15|TRBJ2-2
CASSAGTTNTGELFF
TGCGCCAGCAGCGCCGGGACTACGAACACCGGGGAGCTGTTTTTT
>many|-|TRBV7-3|15|TRBJ1-6
CASSLFGGSNSPLHF
TGTGCCAGCAGCTTATTCGGGGGATCCAATTCACCCCTCCACTTT